This T cell receptor beta chain was sequenced in a study of blood T cell repertoires in COVID-19. Repertoires were generated with immunoSEQ multiplex PCR, while TCRdb's copy carries only in-frame clones and drops some. The sample contains 90,000 to 100,000 clones, roughly 80% of which appear only once. J gave up 6 bases and V 0 bases, and 8 bases lay outside the gene matches. The germline V gene has CDR1 SGDLS and CDR2 YYNGEE. This CDR3 contains 15 residues. This sequence originates from a man between 70 and 80 years old with active or convalescent COVID-19. Input material: peripheral blood. This sequence joins TRBV9 and TRBJ1-1, with 7 positions matching TRBD1. CDR3 loop: CASSVAQGVGPEAFF. CDR3 DNA sequence: TGTGCCAGCAGCGTAGCGCAGGGGGTTGGCCCTGAAGCTTTCTTT.